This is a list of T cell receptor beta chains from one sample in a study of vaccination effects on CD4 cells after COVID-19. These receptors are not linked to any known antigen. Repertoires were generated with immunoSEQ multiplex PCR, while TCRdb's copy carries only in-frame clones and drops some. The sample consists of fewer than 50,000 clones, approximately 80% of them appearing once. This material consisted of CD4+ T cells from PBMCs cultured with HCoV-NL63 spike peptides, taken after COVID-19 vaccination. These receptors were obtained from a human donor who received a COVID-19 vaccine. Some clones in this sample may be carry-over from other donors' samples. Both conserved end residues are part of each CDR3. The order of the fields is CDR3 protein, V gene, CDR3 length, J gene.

CDR3 protein: CASSQARDTSRYNEQFF
V gene: TRBV4-1
CDR3 length: 17
J gene: TRBJ2-1

CDR3 protein: CASSLGQAAPGETQYF
V gene: TRBV5-1
CDR3 length: 16
J gene: TRBJ2-5

CDR3 protein: CASSVGLTWDTQETQYF
V gene: TRBV9
CDR3 length: 17
J gene: TRBJ2-5

CDR3 protein: CSARPHGYTF
V gene: TRBV20-1
CDR3 length: 10
J gene: TRBJ1-2

CDR3 protein: CASRIALAAGANVLTF
V gene: TRBV2
CDR3 length: 16
J gene: TRBJ2-6

CDR3 protein: CASRASQVTAEAFF
V gene: TRBV10-1
CDR3 length: 14
J gene: TRBJ1-1

CDR3 protein: CAWKFGAIMSSGNTIYF
V gene: TRBV30
CDR3 length: 17
J gene: TRBJ1-3

CDR3 protein: CASSHGIGSPLHF
V gene: TRBV7-3
CDR3 length: 13
J gene: TRBJ1-6

CDR3 protein: CSVGRDRYNEQFF
V gene: TRBV29-1
CDR3 length: 13
J gene: TRBJ2-1

CDR3 protein: CASSLLAGGPGEQFF
V gene: TRBV7-3
CDR3 length: 15
J gene: TRBJ2-1

CDR3 protein: CASSLGPQMNTEAFF
V gene: TRBV5-5
CDR3 length: 15
J gene: TRBJ1-1